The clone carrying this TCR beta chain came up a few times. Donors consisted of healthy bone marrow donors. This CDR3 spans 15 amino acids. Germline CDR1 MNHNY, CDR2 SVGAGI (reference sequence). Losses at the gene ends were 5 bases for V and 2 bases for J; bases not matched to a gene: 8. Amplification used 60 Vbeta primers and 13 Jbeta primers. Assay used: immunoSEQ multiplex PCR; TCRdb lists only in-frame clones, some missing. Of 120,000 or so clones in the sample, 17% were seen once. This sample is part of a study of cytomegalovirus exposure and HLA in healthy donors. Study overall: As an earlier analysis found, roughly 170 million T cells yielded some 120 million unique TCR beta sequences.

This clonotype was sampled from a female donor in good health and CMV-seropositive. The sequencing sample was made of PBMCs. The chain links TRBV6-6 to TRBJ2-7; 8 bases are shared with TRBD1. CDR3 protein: CASSRGTGTAYEQYF. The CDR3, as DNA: TGTGCCAGCAGTAGAGGGACAGGAACCGCCTACGAGCAGTACTTC.